Following are 7 T cell receptor beta chains from one sample sequenced in a study of breast tumors, draining lymph nodes, adjacent tissues. Axillary draining lymph nodes of breast cancer patients supplied the node samples. TCRdb fed the multiplex PCR reads into MiXCR, producing one record per CDR3 protein. The sample yields approximately 210,000 distinct CDR3 sequences, less than 40% seen once. Input material: axillary lymph node tissue. Receptor source: a female donor with breast cancer. Some clones in this sample may be carry-over from other donors' samples.

The chain uses TRBV14 and TRBJ2-1; 11 bases fit TRBD2. The V gene's germline CDR1 is SGHDN and CDR2 FVKESK. With V trimmed by 6 bases and J by 4 bases, 17 bases remained unmatched. The CDR3 consists of 19 residues. In DNA form, the CDR3 reads TGTGCCAGCAGTCCTTATGGCGGGACTAGCGGAACTTTATACAATGAGCAGTTCTTC. This encodes CASSPYGGTSGTLYNEQFF.

Many counts were recorded for this clonotype. The rearrangement links TRBV25-1 to TRBJ2-2; D ambiguous. The CDR3 extends over 14 amino acids. Per the germline V gene, CDR1 is MGHDK and CDR2 is SYGVNS. Trimming removed 0 bases from V and 5 bases from J, with 7 bases in between. CDR3 nucleotides: TGTGCCAGCAGTGAATACGCGCTAACCGGGGAGCTGTTTTTT. Its translation is CASSEYALTGELFF.

This clonotype was recorded a few times. V is TRBV7-9 and J is TRBJ1-1; D is uncertain. V dropped 3 bases and J dropped 3 bases, with 8 bases sitting between them. CDR3 size: 13 residues. Germline CDR1 is SEHNR and CDR2 is FQNEAQ (reference sequence). CDR3 nucleotide sequence: TGTGCCAGCAGCTTTACACAATACACTGAAGCTTTCTTT. It yields the protein CASSFTQYTEAFF.

This chain joins TRBV2 and TRBJ1-2; TRBD1 aligns across 8 bases. Looked up from germline, CDR1 is SNHLY and CDR2 is FYNNEI. V lost 3 bases, J lost 7 bases, and 7 bases stayed unmatched. The CDR3 loop spans 14 amino acids. CDR3 residues: CASSENRGECGYTF. The CDR3, as DNA: TGTGCCAGCAGTGAGAACAGGGGGGAATGTGGCTACACCTTC.

This clonotype was counted once. Being one base from a much bigger clone, this may be a read error. The chain employs TRBV27 and TRBJ1-2; 8 bases are a match to TRBD1. The CDR3 length is 15 residues. Germline V gene sequence: CDR1 MNHEY, CDR2 SMNVEV (reference sequence). V dropped 4 bases and J dropped 8; count of bases not matched to a gene: 12. CDR3 DNA sequence: TGTGCCAGCAGTTCATTCCAGACAGGGGTGGGCGGCTACACCTTC. It translates to CASSSFQTGVGGYTF.

This CDR3 reads CSVIDRGRGGETQYF. The CDR3 DNA follows: TGCAGTGTAATTGACAGGGGGCGCGGTGGAGAGACCCAGTACTTC. The chain is built from TRBV20-1 and TRBJ2-5; 10 bases are a match to TRBD1. Trimming cost V 7 bases and J 4 bases; bases outside gene matches: 12. CDR3 length equals 15 residues. Germline assignment: CDR1 DFQATT and CDR2 SNEGSKA (reference sequence).

The J gene is TRBJ1-1, the V gene TRBV5-1; D is perhaps TRBD1 (5 bases). The germline V gene has CDR1 SGHRS and CDR2 YFSETQ. Trimming stripped 0 bases from V and 10 bases from J, with 16 bases between. The CDR3 consists of 14 residues. The CDR3 protein is CASSLVGQGHGAFF. In DNA, the CDR3 is TGCGCCAGCAGCTTGGTCGGGCAGGGTCATGGAGCTTTCTTT.